The 4 T cell receptor beta chains below all came from one sample that was sequenced in a study of low-dose radiotherapy and immunotherapy resistance in tumors. Alpha- and beta-chain coverage of first-strand cDNA came from TRAV- and TRBV-specific primers. Amplification, which lasted 15 to 20 PCR cycles, used a constant-region primer and V-primer adapter to amplify TCRs. TCRdb reprocessed the reads with MiXCR, giving one entry per CDR3 protein. The table has nearly 95,000 distinct CDR3 sequences, 9.4% seen once; the top ten hold 0.95% to 1.3%. Documented time point: before trial treatment. The specimen was PBMCs, collected before treatment. The source of these receptors is a male donor with prostate cancer.

The rearrangement joins TRBV5-6 to TRBJ2-1; TRBD2 matches 8 bases. Germline lookup yields CDR1 SGHDT and CDR2 YYEEEE. V lost 4 bases to trimming and J lost 5 bases; unmatched junction nucleotides: 8. The CDR3 extends over 15 amino acids. CDR3 in amino acids: CASSQGLVNDNEQFF. Here the CDR3 DNA reads TGTGCCAGCAGCCAGGGACTAGTAAACGACAATGAGCAGTTCTTC.

This clonotype has a count of ten or more. The genes are TRBV12-3 or TRBV12-4 and TRBJ2-1; D is unclear. Trimming removed 3 bases at V and 0 bases at J, with 15 bases between. The CDR3 runs to 17 residues. The CDR3 here is CASSFVTRSSSYNEQFF. CDR3 nucleotide sequence: TGTGCCAGCAGTTTCGTCACAAGATCGAGCTCCTACAATGAGCAGTTCTTC.

This clonotype showed up many times. J is TRBJ2-5 and V is TRBV28, with 13 nucleotides matching TRBD2. The CDR3 is 15 residues long. The germline gives CDR1 MDHEN, CDR2 SYDVKM. Unmatched junction bases numbered 5, after V lost 5 bases and J lost 5 bases. This CDR3 reads CASSRTSGGVETQYF. CDR3 nucleotides: TGTGCCAGCAGTCGTACTAGCGGGGGGGTGGAGACCCAGTACTTC.

This clonotype was recorded at least ten times. The chain has TRBV20-1 and TRBJ1-1; a possible D gene is TRBD1 (6 bases). The CDR3 runs 16 residues. Germline CDR1 is DFQATT and CDR2 is SNEGSKA (reference sequence). V lost 6 bases and J 0 bases, leaving 20 bases between the germline ends. CDR3 residues: CSAHGTTGVMNTEAFF. CDR3 in DNA: TGCAGTGCCCATGGTACGACAGGAGTCATGAACACTGAAGCTTTCTTT.